This is a list of T cell receptor beta chains from one sample in a study of shared clonotypes between healthy human individuals. Some clones are missing from TCRdb's copy, which holds only in-frame ones; the method was immunoSEQ multiplex PCR. The sample lists around 1.6 million clones, nearly 99% occurring once. The material sequenced was naive CD4+ T cells sorted from blood. The origin of the receptors is a man aged 25-45 years in good health. CDR3s include the opening cysteine and the closing phenylalanine or tryptophan. Each record gives: V gene, clone size, J gene, D gene, CDR3 protein, CDR3 DNA. The D gene is left open where the match is weak. The size entry is marked missing in some rows and otherwise reads once, few, many or a size class.

v_gene: TRBV5-1
abundance: NA
j_gene: TRBJ2-5
d_gene: TRBD1
CDR3aa: CASSLHRGETQYF
CDR3nt: TGCGCCAGCAGCCTCCACAGGGGGGAGACCCAGTACTTC

v_gene: TRBV19
abundance: NA
j_gene: TRBJ1-5
d_gene: NA
CDR3aa: CASTGGLSNQPQHF
CDR3nt: TGTGCTTCCACCGGAGGTCTTAGCAATCAGCCCCAGCATTTT

v_gene: TRBV2
abundance: once
j_gene: TRBJ1-1
d_gene: NA
CDR3aa: CASSEGRTEAFF
CDR3nt: TGTGCCAGCAGTGAAGGGCGGACTGAAGCTTTCTTT

v_gene: TRBV11-3
abundance: NA
j_gene: TRBJ2-1
d_gene: TRBD2
CDR3aa: CASSPGTSAYNEQFF
CDR3nt: TGTGCCAGCAGCCCCGGGACTAGCGCCTACAATGAGCAGTTCTTC

v_gene: TRBV19
abundance: NA
j_gene: TRBJ1-5
d_gene: NA
CDR3aa: CATSVGAEISPQHF
CDR3nt: TGTGCCACCTCTGTGGGGGCCGAGATCTCGCCCCAGCATTTT

v_gene: TRBV2
abundance: NA
j_gene: TRBJ2-3
d_gene: NA
CDR3aa: CASSDRRGTDTQYF
CDR3nt: TGTGCCAGCAGTGACAGGCGAGGAACAGATACGCAGTATTTT

v_gene: TRBV5-4
abundance: once
j_gene: TRBJ1-2
d_gene: NA
CDR3aa: CASSSGAGVHGYTF
CDR3nt: TGTGCCAGCAGCTCGGGAGCAGGGGTGCATGGCTACACCTTC

v_gene: TRBV7-6
abundance: NA
j_gene: TRBJ1-4
d_gene: NA
CDR3aa: CASSPITENEKLFF
CDR3nt: TGTGCCAGCAGCCCGATAACAGAGAATGAAAAACTGTTTTTT

v_gene: TRBV5-4
abundance: NA
j_gene: TRBJ1-5
d_gene: NA
CDR3aa: CASSLGRDQPQHF
CDR3nt: TGTGCCAGCAGCTTGGGAAGGGATCAGCCCCAGCATTTT

v_gene: TRBV5-5
abundance: NA
j_gene: TRBJ1-1
d_gene: NA
CDR3aa: CASTPRMNTEAFF
CDR3nt: TGTGCCAGCACCCCCAGGATGAACACTGAAGCTTTCTTT

v_gene: TRBV5-5
abundance: NA
j_gene: TRBJ1-1
d_gene: TRBD1
CDR3aa: CASSSGRRTGSGNTEAFF
CDR3nt: TGTGCCAGCAGCTCGGGAAGGCGGACAGGCAGTGGGAACACTGAAGCTTTCTTT

v_gene: TRBV6-1
abundance: NA
j_gene: TRBJ2-7
d_gene: TRBD1
CDR3aa: CASSETGDREQYF
CDR3nt: TGTGCCAGCAGTGAAACAGGGGATCGGGAGCAGTACTTC

v_gene: TRBV10-2
abundance: NA
j_gene: TRBJ2-3
d_gene: NA
CDR3aa: CASRGLSGVGTDTQYF
CDR3nt: TGCGCCAGCAGGGGTTTGTCGGGGGTCGGCACAGATACGCAGTATTTT

v_gene: TRBV2
abundance: NA
j_gene: TRBJ2-1
d_gene: TRBD2
CDR3aa: CASSGASGSQMTYNEQFF
CDR3nt: TGTGCCAGCAGTGGGGCTAGCGGGAGTCAAATGACCTACAATGAGCAGTTCTTC

v_gene: TRBV20-1
abundance: NA
j_gene: TRBJ2-1
d_gene: NA
CDR3aa: CSAVLGPKQFF
CDR3nt: TGCAGTGCTGTTCTCGGACCCAAGCAGTTCTTC

v_gene: TRBV7-8
abundance: NA
j_gene: TRBJ1-2
d_gene: NA
CDR3aa: CASSSRDGRSYTF
CDR3nt: TGTGCCAGCAGCTCACGGGACGGCAGGAGCTACACCTTC

v_gene: TRBV4-1
abundance: few
j_gene: TRBJ1-5
d_gene: NA
CDR3aa: CASSQPGKHNQPQHF
CDR3nt: TGCGCCAGCAGCCAACCAGGGAAACACAATCAGCCCCAGCATTTT

v_gene: TRBV27
abundance: NA
j_gene: TRBJ1-5
d_gene: TRBD1
CDR3aa: CASSRTDRVGGGNQPQHF
CDR3nt: TGTGCCAGCAGTCGTACCGACAGGGTAGGAGGTGGCAATCAGCCCCAGCATTTT

v_gene: TRBV19
abundance: NA
j_gene: TRBJ2-5
d_gene: TRBD1
CDR3aa: CASSGQGASETQYF
CDR3nt: TGTGCCAGTTCGGGACAGGGGGCTTCAGAGACCCAGTACTTC

v_gene: TRBV5-1
abundance: once
j_gene: TRBJ2-3
d_gene: TRBD1
CDR3aa: CASSRSGQGTDTQYF
CDR3nt: TGCGCCAGCAGCCGTTCGGGACAGGGGACAGATACGCAGTATTTT

v_gene: TRBV11-2
abundance: NA
j_gene: TRBJ2-7
d_gene: NA
CDR3aa: CASSLGVRDYEQYF
CDR3nt: TGTGCCAGCAGCTTAGGCGTCAGGGACTACGAGCAGTACTTC

v_gene: TRBV5-4
abundance: once
j_gene: TRBJ1-2
d_gene: NA
CDR3aa: CASSLGSANYGYTF
CDR3nt: TGTGCCAGCAGCTTGGGCTCAGCTAACTATGGCTACACCTTC

v_gene: TRBV5-1
abundance: NA
j_gene: TRBJ1-1
d_gene: NA
CDR3aa: CASSFREQGEAFF
CDR3nt: TGCGCCAGCAGCTTCAGGGAGCAGGGTGAAGCTTTCTTT

v_gene: TRBV30
abundance: NA
j_gene: TRBJ1-1
d_gene: NA
CDR3aa: CAWKGPGANTEAFF
CDR3nt: TGTGCCTGGAAAGGCCCGGGGGCCAACACTGAAGCTTTCTTT

v_gene: TRBV18
abundance: once
j_gene: TRBJ2-1
d_gene: TRBD2
CDR3aa: CASSPPRTSGSYNEQFF
CDR3nt: TGTGCCAGCTCACCTCCCCGGACTAGCGGCTCCTACAATGAGCAGTTCTTC

v_gene: TRBV29-1
abundance: NA
j_gene: TRBJ1-4
d_gene: NA
CDR3aa: CSASPRGRDEKLFF
CDR3nt: TGCAGCGCCTCACCTCGGGGGAGGGATGAAAAACTGTTTTTT

v_gene: TRBV27
abundance: NA
j_gene: TRBJ1-5
d_gene: NA
CDR3aa: CASSLWRGGYGNQPQHF
CDR3nt: TGTGCCAGCAGTTTATGGAGAGGGGGATATGGCAATCAGCCCCAGCATTTT

v_gene: TRBV5-1
abundance: NA
j_gene: TRBJ2-1
d_gene: TRBD2
CDR3aa: CASSSNPGLGLDNEQFF
CDR3nt: TGCGCCAGCAGCTCAAACCCGGGACTAGGCTTGGACAATGAGCAGTTCTTC

v_gene: TRBV2
abundance: once
j_gene: TRBJ2-7
d_gene: NA
CDR3aa: CASSEGGGGYEQYF
CDR3nt: TGTGCCAGCAGTGAGGGAGGCGGTGGCTACGAGCAGTACTTC

v_gene: TRBV29-1
abundance: once
j_gene: TRBJ1-1
d_gene: NA
CDR3aa: CSVFGQMNTEAFF
CDR3nt: TGCAGCGTATTTGGACAGATGAACACTGAAGCTTTCTTT

v_gene: TRBV10-3
abundance: NA
j_gene: TRBJ1-1
d_gene: NA
CDR3aa: CAISESAFTEAFF
CDR3nt: TGTGCCATCAGTGAGTCGGCTTTTACTGAAGCTTTCTTT

v_gene: TRBV5-1
abundance: NA
j_gene: TRBJ1-5
d_gene: NA
CDR3aa: CASSPGGAGSNQPQHF
CDR3nt: TGCGCCAGCAGCCCCGGAGGGGCCGGTAGCAATCAGCCCCAGCATTTT

v_gene: TRBV10-2
abundance: NA
j_gene: TRBJ1-2
d_gene: NA
CDR3aa: CASSLTANYGYTF
CDR3nt: TGCGCCAGCAGCCTGACAGCTAACTATGGCTACACCTTC

v_gene: TRBV5-1
abundance: NA
j_gene: TRBJ2-1
d_gene: TRBD2
CDR3aa: CASRPVSGTGDEQFF
CDR3nt: TGCGCCAGCAGACCTGTTAGCGGGACGGGCGATGAGCAGTTCTTC

v_gene: TRBV9
abundance: NA
j_gene: TRBJ1-3
d_gene: NA
CDR3aa: CASSVSGTGNTIYF
CDR3nt: TGTGCCAGCAGCGTAAGTGGTACTGGAAACACCATATATTTT